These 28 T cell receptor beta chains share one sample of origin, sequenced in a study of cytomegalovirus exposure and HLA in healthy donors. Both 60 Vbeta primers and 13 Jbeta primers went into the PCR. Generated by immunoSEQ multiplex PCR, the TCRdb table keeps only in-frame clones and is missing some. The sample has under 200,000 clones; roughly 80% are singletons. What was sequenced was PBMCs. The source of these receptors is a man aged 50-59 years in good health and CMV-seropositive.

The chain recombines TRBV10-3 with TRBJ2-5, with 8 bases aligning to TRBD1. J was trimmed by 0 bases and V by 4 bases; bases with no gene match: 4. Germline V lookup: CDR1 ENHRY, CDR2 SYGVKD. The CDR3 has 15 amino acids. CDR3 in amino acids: CAISAGTGHQETQYF. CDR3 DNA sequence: TGTGCCATCAGTGCCGGGACAGGACACCAAGAGACCCAGTACTTC.

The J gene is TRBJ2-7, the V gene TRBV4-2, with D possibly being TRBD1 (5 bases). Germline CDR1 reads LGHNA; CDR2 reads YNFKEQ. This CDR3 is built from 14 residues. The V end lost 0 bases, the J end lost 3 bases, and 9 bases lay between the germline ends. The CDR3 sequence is CASSQDRTHYEQYF. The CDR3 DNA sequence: TGTGCCAGCAGCCAAGATCGGACACACTACGAGCAGTACTTC.

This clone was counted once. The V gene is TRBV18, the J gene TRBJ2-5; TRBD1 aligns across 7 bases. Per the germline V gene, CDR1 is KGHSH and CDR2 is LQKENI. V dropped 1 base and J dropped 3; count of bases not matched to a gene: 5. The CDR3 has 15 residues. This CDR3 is CASSPRSGTEETQYF. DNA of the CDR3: TGTGCCAGCTCACCACGCTCCGGGACAGAAGAGACCCAGTACTTC.

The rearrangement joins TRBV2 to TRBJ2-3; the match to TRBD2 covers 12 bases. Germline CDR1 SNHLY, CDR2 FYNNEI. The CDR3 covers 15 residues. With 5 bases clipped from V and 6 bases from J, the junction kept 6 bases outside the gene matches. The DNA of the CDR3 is TGTGCCAGCAGTCGGACTAGCGGGAAAGGTGATACGCAGTATTTT. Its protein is CASSRTSGKGDTQYF.

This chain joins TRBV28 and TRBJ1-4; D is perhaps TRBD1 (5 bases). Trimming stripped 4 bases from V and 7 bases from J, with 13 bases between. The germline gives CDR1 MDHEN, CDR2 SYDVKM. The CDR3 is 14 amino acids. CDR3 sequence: CASSSTLRGEKLFF. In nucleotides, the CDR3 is TGTGCCAGCAGTTCGACTCTAAGGGGTGAAAAACTGTTTTTT.

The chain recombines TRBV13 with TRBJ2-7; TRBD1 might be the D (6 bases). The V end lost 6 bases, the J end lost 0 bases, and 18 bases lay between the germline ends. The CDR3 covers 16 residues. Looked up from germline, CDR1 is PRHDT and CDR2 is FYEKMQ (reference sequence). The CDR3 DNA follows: TGTGCCAGCAGACCACCTCCGGGACACCTCTCCTACGAGCAGTACTTC. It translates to CASRPPPGHLSYEQYF.

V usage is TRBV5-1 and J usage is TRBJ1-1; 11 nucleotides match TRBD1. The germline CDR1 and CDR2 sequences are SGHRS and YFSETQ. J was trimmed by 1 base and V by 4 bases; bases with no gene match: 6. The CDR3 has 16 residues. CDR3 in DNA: TGCGCCAGCAGCACTGGGACAGGGGGACCGAACACTGAAGCTTTCTTT. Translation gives CASSTGTGGPNTEAFF.

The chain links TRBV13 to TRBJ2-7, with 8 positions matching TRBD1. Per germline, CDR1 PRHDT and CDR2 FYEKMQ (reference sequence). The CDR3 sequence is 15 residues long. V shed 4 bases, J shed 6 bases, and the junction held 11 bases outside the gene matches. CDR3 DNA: TGTGCCAGCAGCTCTCTGGACAGGGAAACCCTCGAGCAGTACTTC. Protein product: CASSSLDRETLEQYF.

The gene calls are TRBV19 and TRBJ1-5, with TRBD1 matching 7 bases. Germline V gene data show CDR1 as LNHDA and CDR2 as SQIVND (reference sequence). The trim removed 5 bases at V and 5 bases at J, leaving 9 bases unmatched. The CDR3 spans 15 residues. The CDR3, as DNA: TGTGCCAGTAGTGCACAGGGGCAAGGGGATCAGCCCCAGCATTTT. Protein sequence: CASSAQGQGDQPQHF.

As DNA, the CDR3 is TGTGCCAGCAGCTCCGGGGGACTAGCGACCGGGGAGCTGTTTTTT. Protein sequence: CASSSGGLATGELFF. J is TRBJ2-2 and V is TRBV7-2; 10 bases agree with TRBD2. The CDR3 sequence is 15 residues long. In germline, CDR1 is SGHTA, CDR2 FQGNSA. V was clipped by 4 bases and J by 5 bases; unmatched bases: 4.

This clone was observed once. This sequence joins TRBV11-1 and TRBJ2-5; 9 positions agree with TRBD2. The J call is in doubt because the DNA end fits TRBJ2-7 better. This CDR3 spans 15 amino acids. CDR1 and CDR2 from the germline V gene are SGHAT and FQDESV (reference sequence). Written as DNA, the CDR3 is TGTGCCAGCACCCCGAGCGGGGGGATGGCCTACGAGCAGTACTTC. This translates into CASTPSGGMAYEQYF.

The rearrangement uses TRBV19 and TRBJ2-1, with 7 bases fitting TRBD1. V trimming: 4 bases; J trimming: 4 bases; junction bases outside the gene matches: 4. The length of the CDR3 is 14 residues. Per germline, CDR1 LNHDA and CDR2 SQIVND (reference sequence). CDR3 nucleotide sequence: TGTGCCAGTAGTACCCGGGACAGTTACAATGAGCAGTTCTTC. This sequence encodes CASSTRDSYNEQFF.

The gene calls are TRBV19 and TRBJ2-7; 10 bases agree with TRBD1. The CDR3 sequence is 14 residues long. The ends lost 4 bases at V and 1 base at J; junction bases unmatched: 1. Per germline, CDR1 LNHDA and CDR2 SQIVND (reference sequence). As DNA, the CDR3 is TGTGCCAGTAGTAGGACAGGGGGTTCCTACGAGCAGTACTTC. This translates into CASSRTGGSYEQYF.

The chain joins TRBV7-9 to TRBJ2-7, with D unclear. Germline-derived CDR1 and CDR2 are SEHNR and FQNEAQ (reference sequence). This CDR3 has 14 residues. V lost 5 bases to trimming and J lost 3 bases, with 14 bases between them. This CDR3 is CASSPRGVSYEQYF. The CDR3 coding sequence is TGTGCCAGCAGCCCGCGCGGAGTTAGCTACGAGCAGTACTTC.

The CDR3 loop reads CASSLFNSPGAGFYGYTF. Here the CDR3 DNA reads TGTGCCAGCAGTTTATTTAATTCCCCGGGAGCCGGATTCTATGGCTACACCTTC. The rearrangement uses TRBV27 and TRBJ1-2; no definite D call. Germline assignment: CDR1 MNHEY and CDR2 SMNVEV (reference sequence). With 1 base removed from V and 4 bases from J, the gap between germline ends came to 22 bases. The CDR3 has 18 residues.

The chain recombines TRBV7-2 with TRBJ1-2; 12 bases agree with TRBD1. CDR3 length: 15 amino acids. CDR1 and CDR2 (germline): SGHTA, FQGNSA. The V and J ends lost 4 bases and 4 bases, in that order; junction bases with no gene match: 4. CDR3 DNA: TGTGCCAGCAGCTCCGGGACAGGGGGCGCCTATGGCTACACCTTC. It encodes CASSSGTGGAYGYTF.

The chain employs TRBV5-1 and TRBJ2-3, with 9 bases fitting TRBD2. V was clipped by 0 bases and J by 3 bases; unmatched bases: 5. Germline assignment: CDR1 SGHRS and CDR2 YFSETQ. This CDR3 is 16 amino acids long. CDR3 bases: TGCGCCAGCAGCTTGGGGCTAGCGGGAAGAACAGATACGCAGTATTTT. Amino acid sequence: CASSLGLAGRTDTQYF.

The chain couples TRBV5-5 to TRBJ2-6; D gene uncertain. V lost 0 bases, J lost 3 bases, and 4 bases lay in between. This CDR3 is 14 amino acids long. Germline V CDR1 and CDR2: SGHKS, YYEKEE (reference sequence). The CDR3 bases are TGTGCCAGCAGCTTGGGTCTTGGGGCCAACGTCCTGACTTTC. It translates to CASSLGLGANVLTF.

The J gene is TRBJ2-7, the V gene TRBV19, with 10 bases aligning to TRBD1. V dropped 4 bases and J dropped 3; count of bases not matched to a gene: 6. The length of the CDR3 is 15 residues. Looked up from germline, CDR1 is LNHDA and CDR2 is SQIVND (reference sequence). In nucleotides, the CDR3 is TGTGCCAGTAGTAGAGGGACAGGGGAGGGCTACGAGCAGTACTTC. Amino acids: CASSRGTGEGYEQYF.

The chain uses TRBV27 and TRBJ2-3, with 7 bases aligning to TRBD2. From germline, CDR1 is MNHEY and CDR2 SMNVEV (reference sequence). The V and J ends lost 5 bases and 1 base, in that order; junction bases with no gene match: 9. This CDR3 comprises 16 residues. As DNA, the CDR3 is TGTGCCAGCAGTAGCCGGGCTAGCGGTCGCACAGATACGCAGTATTTT. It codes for CASSSRASGRTDTQYF.

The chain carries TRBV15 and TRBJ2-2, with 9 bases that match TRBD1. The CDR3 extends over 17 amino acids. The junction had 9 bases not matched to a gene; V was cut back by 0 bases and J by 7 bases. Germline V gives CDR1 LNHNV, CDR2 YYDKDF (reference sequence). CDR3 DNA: TGTGCCACCAGCAGAGATCTACGACAGGGGGGACACGGGGAGCTGTTTTTT. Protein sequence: CATSRDLRQGGHGELFF.

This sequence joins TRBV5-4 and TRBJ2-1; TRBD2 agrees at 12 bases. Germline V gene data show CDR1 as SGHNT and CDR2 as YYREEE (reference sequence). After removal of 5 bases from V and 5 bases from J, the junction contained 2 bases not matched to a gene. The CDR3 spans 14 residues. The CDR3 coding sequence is TGTGCCAGCAGTTGGACTAGCGGGAACAATGAGCAGTTCTTC. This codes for CASSWTSGNNEQFF.

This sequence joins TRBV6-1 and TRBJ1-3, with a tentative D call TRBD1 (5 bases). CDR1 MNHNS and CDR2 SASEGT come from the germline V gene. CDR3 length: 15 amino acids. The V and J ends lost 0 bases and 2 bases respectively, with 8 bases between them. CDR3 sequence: CASSEAGQPGNTIYF. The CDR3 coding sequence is TGTGCCAGCAGTGAAGCGGGGCAGCCTGGAAACACCATATATTTT.

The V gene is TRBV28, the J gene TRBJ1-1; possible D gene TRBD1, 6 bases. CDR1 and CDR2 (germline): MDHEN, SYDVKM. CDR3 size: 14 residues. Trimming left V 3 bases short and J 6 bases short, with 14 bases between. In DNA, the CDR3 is TGTGCCAGCAGTTTGTCGCGGGGGCGAGCTGAAGCTTTCTTT. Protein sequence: CASSLSRGRAEAFF.

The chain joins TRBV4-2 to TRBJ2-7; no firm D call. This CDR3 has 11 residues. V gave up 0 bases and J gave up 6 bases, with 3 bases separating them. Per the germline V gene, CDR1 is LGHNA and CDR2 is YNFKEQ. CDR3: CASSQDLEQYF. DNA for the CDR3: TGTGCCAGCAGCCAAGATCTCGAGCAGTACTTC.

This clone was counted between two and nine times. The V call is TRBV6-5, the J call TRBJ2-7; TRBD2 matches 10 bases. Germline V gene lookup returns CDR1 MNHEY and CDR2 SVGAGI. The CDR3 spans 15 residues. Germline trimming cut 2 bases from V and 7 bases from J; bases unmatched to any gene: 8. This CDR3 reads CASSYVIAGGSEQYF. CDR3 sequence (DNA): TGTGCCAGCAGTTACGTTATAGCGGGGGGCTCGGAGCAGTACTTC.

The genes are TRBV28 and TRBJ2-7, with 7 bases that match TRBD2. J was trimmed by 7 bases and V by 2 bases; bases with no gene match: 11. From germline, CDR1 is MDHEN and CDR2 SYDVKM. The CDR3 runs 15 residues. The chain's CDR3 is CASSLGGRAKGEQYF. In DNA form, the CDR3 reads TGTGCCAGCAGTTTAGGGGGGAGGGCCAAGGGGGAGCAGTACTTC.

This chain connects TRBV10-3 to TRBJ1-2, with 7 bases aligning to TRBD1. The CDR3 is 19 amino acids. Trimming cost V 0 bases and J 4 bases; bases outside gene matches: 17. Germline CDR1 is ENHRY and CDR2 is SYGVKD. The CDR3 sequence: CAISESSRTGLRGGYGYTF. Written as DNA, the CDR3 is TGTGCCATCAGTGAGTCGAGCCGGACAGGCCTGCGGGGGGGCTATGGCTACACCTTC.